The 30 T cell receptor beta chains below come from one sample, sequenced in a study of cytomegalovirus exposure and HLA in healthy donors. In the PCR, 60 Vbeta and 13 Jbeta primers were used. Some clones are missing from TCRdb's copy, which holds only in-frame ones; the method was immunoSEQ multiplex PCR. Counted here are fewer than 200,000 clones, 75% occurring once; the ten biggest clones make up less than 3%. The sequenced sample was PBMCs. The receptors shown here come from a female donor in good health and CMV-seronegative.

The chain carries TRBV6-1 and TRBJ2-7, with D perhaps matching TRBD2 (7 bases). The germline gives CDR1 MNHNS, CDR2 SASEGT. V was trimmed by 3 bases and J by 7 bases, leaving 16 bases between them. This CDR3 comprises 14 residues. The CDR3 DNA reads as TGTGCCAGCAGTGAGCCCCCAGGGGAGGGGGAGCAGTACTTC. This sequence encodes CASSEPPGEGEQYF.

The sample holds one count of this clone. The chain recombines TRBV7-6 with TRBJ2-1; 7 bases align to TRBD2. In germline, CDR1 is SGHVS, CDR2 FNYEAQ. CDR3 length: 15 amino acids. After removal of 2 bases from V and 2 bases from J, the junction contained 3 bases not matched to a gene. CDR3 region: CASSLLLATYNEQFF. DNA of the CDR3: TGTGCCAGCAGCTTACTACTAGCGACCTACAATGAGCAGTTCTTC.

The gene calls are TRBV27 and TRBJ2-3, with 8 bases identical to TRBD2. CDR1 and CDR2 from the germline V gene are MNHEY and SMNVEV (reference sequence). Trimming took 6 bases from V and 6 from J; bases not matched to a gene: 5. This CDR3 comprises 13 residues. The CDR3 DNA reads TGTGCCAGCAGACCGGGACTAGGGGATACGCAGTATTTT. Its translation: CASRPGLGDTQYF.

The V gene is TRBV27, the J gene TRBJ2-7; D unresolved. The V end lost 5 bases, the J end lost 7 bases, and 15 bases lay between the germline ends. The CDR3 totals 13 residues. Germline values: CDR1 MNHEY, CDR2 SMNVEV (reference sequence). Here the CDR3 DNA reads TGTGCCAGCAGTATGACTTATTATGGGGAGCAGTACTTC. It codes for CASSMTYYGEQYF.

J is TRBJ2-1 and V is TRBV19; D ambiguous. The germline V and J ends were trimmed by 0 bases and 12 bases, with 21 bases remaining between them. This CDR3 spans 16 amino acids. Germline CDR1 is LNHDA and CDR2 is SQIVND (reference sequence). Written as DNA, the CDR3 is TGTGCCAGTAGTATAGAGGCAGCCCATTCCCCTCGAGGGCAGTTCTTC. Translating it yields CASSIEAAHSPRGQFF.

The chain uses TRBV18 and TRBJ2-7, with TRBD2 matching over 7 bases. Germline CDR1 and CDR2: KGHSH and LQKENI. Losses at the gene ends were 1 base for V and 7 bases for J; bases not matched to a gene: 7. The CDR3 spans 14 residues. CDR3 region: CASSPREGIGEQYF. DNA for the CDR3: TGTGCCAGCTCACCACGGGAGGGGATAGGGGAGCAGTACTTC.

The chain links TRBV29-1 to TRBJ1-2, with a possible D match to TRBD1 (6 bases). Germline loops: CDR1 SQVTM, CDR2 ANQGSEA. The CDR3 length is 11 residues. The V gene lost 4 bases and the J gene lost 13 bases, with 16 bases spanning the gap. CDR3 protein: CSVVGQAGVTF. The CDR3 DNA sequence: TGCAGCGTTGTTGGGCAGGCAGGGGTCACCTTC.

The chain links TRBV6-6 to TRBJ2-7; a possible D gene is TRBD1 (6 bases). The CDR3 extends over 14 amino acids. In germline, CDR1 is MNHNY, CDR2 SVGAGI (reference sequence). V dropped 5 bases and J dropped 2 bases, with 13 bases sitting between them. The CDR3: CASSPGQSPYEQYF. The CDR3 bases are TGTGCCAGCAGTCCCGGACAGAGCCCCTACGAGCAGTACTTC.

V is TRBV4-2 and J is TRBJ2-3; TRBD2 is a possible D gene (5 bases). This CDR3 is built from 16 residues. CDR1 is LGHNA, CDR2 YNFKEQ, per germline. Trimming left V 1 base short and J 1 base short, with 12 bases between. The CDR3 sequence: CASSQGTGGGTDTQYF. The CDR3 DNA reads as TGTGCCAGCAGCCAAGGGACTGGTGGTGGCACAGATACGCAGTATTTT.

The chain has TRBV5-1 and TRBJ1-1; D is perhaps TRBD1 (5 bases). CDR1 is SGHRS, CDR2 YFSETQ, per germline. CDR3 size: 15 residues. The V gene lost 3 bases and the J gene lost 5 bases, with 17 bases spanning the gap. The CDR3: CASSWGPRMRTEAFF. CDR3 sequence (DNA): TGCGCCAGCAGCTGGGGCCCACGGATGAGGACTGAAGCTTTCTTT.

DNA of the CDR3: TGTGCCAGCAGCTACCGGGAGAGTACGCAGTATTTT. Encoded protein: CASSYRESTQYF. The chain links TRBV2 to TRBJ2-3; perhaps TRBD2 as D (6 bases). This CDR3 spans 12 amino acids. Trimming took off 6 bases at V and 8 bases at J, with 12 bases between the two ends. Germline V CDR1 and CDR2: SNHLY, FYNNEI.

The chain combines TRBV27 with TRBJ1-6; D is ambiguous. Trimming shortened V by 6 bases and J by 13 bases, and 13 bases separated the two germline ends. The CDR3 consists of 12 residues. CDR1 MNHEY and CDR2 SMNVEV come from the germline V gene (reference sequence). The CDR3 spells CASSGRSVPLHF. The CDR3 region has the DNA TGTGCCAGCAGCGGCAGAAGCGTCCCCCTCCACTTT.

The V call is TRBV9, the J call TRBJ2-1, with 7 bases fitting TRBD1. From germline, CDR1 is SGDLS and CDR2 YYNGEE. Trimming took 3 bases from V and 0 from J; bases not matched to a gene: 9. This CDR3 has 17 amino acids. The CDR3 bases are TGTGCCAGCAGCGAGTCCCCAGGGGGTAGCTCCTACAATGAGCAGTTCTTC. This encodes CASSESPGGSSYNEQFF. Together with reference TRBV9 and TRBJ2-1, the CDR3 gives the full variable domain: DSGVTQTPKHLITATGQRVTLRCSPRSGDLSVYWYQQSLDQGLQFLIQYYNGEERAKGNILERFSAQQFPDLHSELNLSSLELGDSALYFCASSESPGGSSYNEQFFGPGTRLTVL.

This clone was seen more than once but under ten times. This CDR3 is also generated by other DNA sequences in the sample. The chain carries TRBV18 and TRBJ1-1, with TRBD1 matching 10 bases. The CDR3 is 13 amino acids. Germline values: CDR1 KGHSH, CDR2 LQKENI. V lost 3 bases, J lost 5 bases, and 0 bases stayed unmatched. This CDR3 is CASSPGQGTEAFF. In DNA, the CDR3 is TGTGCCAGCTCACCGGGACAGGGGACTGAAGCTTTCTTT.

The chain employs TRBV15 and TRBJ2-7; weak D call: TRBD1 (5 bases). CDR3 length: 16 amino acids. V shed 0 bases and J shed 5 bases, with 17 bases lying between them. From germline, CDR1 is LNHNV and CDR2 YYDKDF (reference sequence). As DNA, the CDR3 is TGTGCCACCAGCAGAGATTTGAAGGGATTGGGGCACGAGCAGTACTTC. Its translation: CATSRDLKGLGHEQYF.

The V gene is TRBV29-1, the J gene TRBJ2-2; perhaps TRBD2 as D (5 bases). The CDR3 length is 11 residues. Trimming stripped 7 bases from V and 7 bases from J, with 10 bases between. Germline CDR1 SQVTM, CDR2 ANQGSEA. CDR3 loop: CSAPRGGELFF. The CDR3 DNA sequence: TGCAGCGCCCCACGGGGCGGGGAGCTGTTTTTT.

The CDR3 DNA reads TGTGCCTGGACCCCCGCGGGAGGCGTTAGGGATACGCAGTATTTT. It yields the protein CAWTPAGGVRDTQYF. The chain recombines TRBV30 with TRBJ2-3, with 8 bases lining up with TRBD2. Germline V gives CDR1 GTSNPN, CDR2 SVGIG (reference sequence). After removal of 4 bases from V and 6 bases from J, the junction contained 12 bases not matched to a gene. This CDR3 comprises 15 residues. Full variable domain (rest looked up from reference TRBV30 and TRBJ2-3): SQTIHQWPATLVQPVGSPLSLECTVEGTSNPNLYWYRQAAGRGLQLLFYSVGIGQISSEVPQNLSASRPQDRQFILSSKKLLLSDSGFYLCAWTPAGGVRDTQYFGPGTRLTVL.

CDR3 protein: CASPPGQGLSPNTDTQYF. CDR3 coding DNA: TGTGCCAGCCCCCCGGGACAGGGTTTGTCGCCGAACACAGATACGCAGTATTTT. V gene TRBV9 combines with J gene TRBJ2-3; 9 bases match TRBD1. The J segment lost 2 bases and the V segment lost 7 bases, leaving 17 bases of the junction unmatched. The CDR3 has 18 residues. Germline V gene data show CDR1 as SGDLS and CDR2 as YYNGEE.

The CDR3 protein is CASKGGGGYTF. The CDR3 DNA reads TGTGCCAGCAAAGGGGGGGGTGGCTACACCTTC. The chain employs TRBV28 and TRBJ1-2; tentative D call: TRBD1 (6 bases). This CDR3 has 11 residues. Germline V gene data show CDR1 as MDHEN and CDR2 as SYDVKM. V dropped 7 bases and J dropped 7 bases, with 10 bases sitting between them.

The chain couples TRBV29-1 to TRBJ2-3, with D possibly TRBD1 on 5 matching bases. The CDR3 is made up of 13 amino acids. Trimming stripped 6 bases from V and 5 bases from J, with 15 bases between. From germline, CDR1 is SQVTM and CDR2 ANQGSEA. CDR3 bases: TGCAGCGTCGAAATGACAGCAGTAGATACGCAGTATTTT. It yields the protein CSVEMTAVDTQYF.

The rearrangement links TRBV30 to TRBJ1-5; D gene uncertain. Germline CDR1 reads GTSNPN; CDR2 reads SVGIG (reference sequence). The CDR3 contains 12 residues. Trimming cost V 0 bases and J 11 bases, with 11 bases left between them. DNA of the CDR3: TGTGCCTGGAGTGTACGGGTCGAGACCCAGCATTTT. Its translation: CAWSVRVETQHF.

The gene calls are TRBV4-1 and TRBJ2-7, with 12 bases matching TRBD2. The germline gives CDR1 MGHRA, CDR2 YSYEKL. The length of the CDR3 is 18 residues. Trimming at V came to 5 bases and at J to 0 bases, leaving 11 bases not matched to a gene. The CDR3 loop is CASSRGTSGLLFSYEQYF. CDR3 bases: TGCGCCAGCAGCAGAGGGACTAGCGGGTTACTCTTCTCCTACGAGCAGTACTTC.

This sequence joins TRBV18 and TRBJ1-1, with D possibly being TRBD1 (5 bases). The CDR3 has 14 residues. Trimming removed 6 bases from V and 4 bases from J, with 15 bases in between. The germline CDR1 and CDR2 sequences are KGHSH and LQKENI. CDR3 coding DNA: TGTGCCAGCTCGATCCGGGGGGGGGTCACTGAAGCTTTCTTT. Protein: CASSIRGGVTEAFF.

This clone was counted once. The chain couples TRBV7-2 to TRBJ1-4; D unclear. The CDR3 loop spans 14 amino acids. Germline loops: CDR1 SGHTA, CDR2 FQGNSA. V was pared by 3 bases and J by 4 bases, with 9 bases between. In nucleotides, the CDR3 is TGTGCCAGCAGCTTGAGCGGCCATAATGAAAAACTGTTTTTT. Amino acids: CASSLSGHNEKLFF.

This clone was seen once. The CDR3, as DNA: TGTGCCAGCAGTTGGGACAGGGAGGGTCAGCCCCAGCATTTT. This translates into CASSWDREGQPQHF. The V call is TRBV2, the J call TRBJ1-5; 9 bases map to TRBD1. The CDR3 totals 14 residues. The V segment lost 5 bases and the J segment 6 bases; nucleotides outside the gene matches: 5. Per germline, CDR1 SNHLY and CDR2 FYNNEI.

The chain recombines TRBV4-1 with TRBJ2-1; D remains ambiguous. CDR1 and CDR2 (germline): MGHRA, YSYEKL. This CDR3 contains 15 residues. V shed 4 bases and J shed 0 bases, with 10 bases lying between them. The CDR3 coding sequence is TGCGCCAGCAGCCTTCAAGAGAGCTCCTACAATGAGCAGTTCTTC. This encodes CASSLQESSYNEQFF.

This clone occurred once. Mismatch with germline at one junction end may stem from a read error. The rearrangement links TRBV7-7 to TRBJ2-1; 13 bases map to TRBD2. The CDR3 runs 18 residues. Germline V gene sequence: CDR1 SSHAT, CDR2 FNYEAQ (reference sequence). CDR3 in amino acids: CASSPTPLAGGPGGEQFF. CDR3 in DNA: TGTGCTAGCAGCCCTACCCCACTAGCGGGAGGGCCTGGTGGTGAGCAGTTCTTC.

The chain carries TRBV27 and TRBJ2-7; 8 bases fit TRBD2. Germline V gene sequence: CDR1 MNHEY, CDR2 SMNVEV (reference sequence). The CDR3 has 17 amino acids. Losses at the gene ends were 3 bases for V and 2 bases for J; bases not matched to a gene: 12. CDR3 DNA: TGTGCCAGCAGTTTGGCGACTAGCGTGCGTTTCCCCTACGAGCAGTACTTC. Protein product: CASSLATSVRFPYEQYF.

This chain links TRBV6-5 with TRBJ2-5; maybe TRBD1 (5 bases). The J call may be faulty, since TRBJ2-7 better matches the DNA end. This CDR3 contains 15 residues. Germline V gene sequence: CDR1 MNHEY, CDR2 SVGAGI. The CDR3 nucleotides are TGTGCCAGCAGTTACTCGGGGCAGTTAACCTACGAGCAGTACTTC. This translates into CASSYSGQLTYEQYF.

The gene calls are TRBV7-8 and TRBJ2-7, with D possibly being TRBD1 (6 bases). This CDR3 spans 15 amino acids. V lost 1 base, J lost 2 bases, and 12 bases lay in between. Germline-derived CDR1 and CDR2 are SGHVS and FQNEAQ. In DNA form, the CDR3 reads TGTGCCAGCAGCTTAGGACAGGAGAGGACCTACGAGCAGTACTTC. This codes for CASSLGQERTYEQYF.